A single sample is the source of the 28 T cell receptor beta chains below, sequenced in a study of blood T cells in healthy people across ages. It was with a sample-barcoded 5' primer and a J-beta primer mix that a second PCR of about 6 to 12 cycles was run. One entry per CDR3 protein results from TCRdb running MiXCR on the 5' RACE reads. The data hold 550,000 to 750,000 distinct CDR3 sequences, with 20% to 25% observed a single time. Source material: blood. The receptors shown here come from a man aged 65 to 85 in good health.

This clonotype turned up a few times. The chain links TRBV10-3 to TRBJ2-1; D is unclear. CDR1 ENHRY and CDR2 SYGVKD come from the germline V gene. The V and J ends lost 7 bases and 9 bases respectively, with 16 bases between them. CDR3 length: 13 residues. DNA for the CDR3: TGTGCCATCACCCCCGCTCCCAGTCTTGAGCAGTTCTTC. Its protein is CAITPAPSLEQFF.

This clonotype was detected ten times or more. The chain couples TRBV27 to TRBJ2-7; D tentatively fits TRBD1 or TRBD2 (5 bases each). The CDR3 sequence is 14 residues long. Between the trimmed V and J ends, which lost 8 bases and 0 bases, there was a span of 14 bases. Germline V gene lookup returns CDR1 MNHEY and CDR2 SMNVEV (reference sequence). CDR3 region: CASGPGTLSYEQYF. Here the CDR3 DNA reads TGTGCCAGCGGACCCGGGACGCTCTCCTACGAGCAGTACTTC.

The chain carries TRBV11-2 and TRBJ2-5, with a tentative D call TRBD1 (5 bases). The germline V gene encodes CDR1 SGHAT and CDR2 FQNNGV. Trimming took off 5 bases at V and 5 bases at J, with 18 bases between the two ends. CDR3 length: 15 residues. In nucleotides, the CDR3 is TGTGCCAGCAGCCACAGGACGACCGTGGGGGAGACCCAGTACTTC. It specifies CASSHRTTVGETQYF.

This chain joins TRBV11-2 and TRBJ2-5; 8 bases match TRBD2. TRBJ2-7 explains the end of the DNA better; the J call may be wrong. Germline CDR1 reads SGHAT; CDR2 reads FQNNGV. The CDR3 extends over 12 amino acids. The CDR3 DNA is TGTGCCAGCAGCAATAGCGGGATCGAGCAGTACTTC. Its translation is CASSNSGIEQYF.

DNA of the CDR3: TGTGCCAGCAGTTCTACAAACAGGGAACCCTACGAGCAGTACTTC. Protein: CASSSTNREPYEQYF. The gene calls are TRBV6-6 and TRBJ2-7; D is perhaps TRBD1 (6 bases). The ends were cut back, 4 bases at V and 2 bases at J, with 15 bases in the middle. Germline CDR1 reads MNHNY; CDR2 reads SVGAGI (reference sequence). This CDR3 has 15 residues.

This clonotype has a handful of counts. The chain employs TRBV28 and TRBJ2-5; 10 bases align to TRBD2. Germline V lookup: CDR1 MDHEN, CDR2 SYDVKM. V gave up 8 bases and J gave up 2 bases; unmatched junction bases: 11. The CDR3 covers 16 residues. In DNA, the CDR3 is TGTGCCAGCGGAACCCGAGGACTAGCGGAACAAGAGACCCAGTACTTC. Amino acid sequence: CASGTRGLAEQETQYF.

The chain joins TRBV29-1 to TRBJ2-7; 12 positions match TRBD2. Germline trimming cut 8 bases from V and 5 bases from J; bases unmatched to any gene: 7. This CDR3 comprises 13 residues. Per germline, CDR1 SQVTM and CDR2 ANQGSEA. The CDR3 nucleotides are TGCAGCATGACTAGCGGGAGTCTTAACGAGCAGTACTTC. It translates to CSMTSGSLNEQYF.

This clonotype was counted a few times. V is TRBV28 and J is TRBJ2-5; 7 bases agree with TRBD1. Germline CDR1 MDHEN, CDR2 SYDVKM. The CDR3 length is 14 residues. J lost 0 bases, V lost 5 bases, and 3 bases had no gene match. The DNA for the CDR3 is TGTGCCAGCAGTCGGACAGGATACCAAGAGACCCAGTACTTC. Translating gives CASSRTGYQETQYF.

The CDR3 sequence: CASSQTRTGDGYTF. DNA for the CDR3: TGTGCCAGCAGCCAAACTCGGACAGGGGATGGCTACACCTTC. This chain uses TRBV14 with TRBJ1-2, with 9 bases aligning to TRBD1. Trimming removed 2 bases from V and 6 bases from J; junction bases left unmatched: 4. CDR1 is SGHDN and CDR2 is FVKESK in the germline V gene. The CDR3 contains 14 residues.

This clonotype was observed a handful of times. The chain employs TRBV2 and TRBJ2-2; no firm D call. Germline V gene sequence: CDR1 SNHLY, CDR2 FYNNEI. The ends were cut back, 2 bases at V and 9 bases at J, with 4 bases in the middle. CDR3 length equals 11 residues. The CDR3 loop reads CASSESRELFF. In nucleotides, the CDR3 is TGTGCCAGCAGTGAAAGCCGGGAGCTGTTTTTT.

The chain links TRBV20-1 to TRBJ1-3, with D unclear. Deletions cut 0 bases from V and 4 bases from J, with 13 bases between. CDR1 is DFQATT and CDR2 is SNEGSKA in the germline V gene (reference sequence). The CDR3 extends over 15 amino acids. The CDR3 sequence: CSARDGESEGNTIYF. The CDR3 nucleotides read TGCAGTGCTAGAGATGGGGAGTCCGAGGGAAACACCATATATTTT.

This clonotype was observed a few times. This rearrangement joins TRBV29-1 to TRBJ2-5; 11 nucleotides align to TRBD2. Near its end, the DNA agrees better with TRBJ2-1, so the J call may be wrong. The germline gives CDR1 SQVTM, CDR2 ANQGSEA. This CDR3 comprises 16 residues. CDR3 DNA sequence: TGCAGCGTTGTGAATTTAGCGGGAGGGTTGTACAATGAGCAGTTCTTC. Encoded protein: CSVVNLAGGLYNEQFF.

This clonotype was seen only a few times. The chain couples TRBV7-8 to TRBJ2-2, with 9 bases that match TRBD1. V lost 7 bases to trimming and J lost 4 bases; unmatched junction nucleotides: 7. The CDR3 has 15 residues. Germline V gene sequence: CDR1 SGHVS, CDR2 FQNEAQ. The CDR3 reads CASNLQGASTGELFF. Here the CDR3 DNA reads TGTGCCAGCAATCTACAGGGGGCGAGCACCGGGGAGCTGTTTTTT.

This clonotype was seen a few times. The V gene is TRBV29-1, the J gene TRBJ2-1; perhaps TRBD1 as D (6 bases). Matching the DNA end better, TRBJ2-5 makes the J call doubtful. The CDR3 length is 12 residues. CDR1 is SQVTM, CDR2 ANQGSEA, per germline. The DNA for the CDR3 is TGCAGCGTTGAGGGGGCCGTTCAGACCCAGTACTTC. Translating gives CSVEGAVQTQYF.

The chain carries TRBV7-9 and TRBJ2-6, with a possible D match to TRBD1 (5 bases). This CDR3 contains 19 residues. V was cut by 4 bases and J by 0 bases, with 19 bases left in between. The germline V gene has CDR1 SEHNR and CDR2 FQNEAQ (reference sequence). CDR3 nucleotide sequence: TGTGCCAGCAGCTCCACTTCCACTACAGGTCCCTCTGGGGCCAACGTCCTGACTTTC. Translating it yields CASSSTSTTGPSGANVLTF.

V and J are TRBV12-3 or TRBV12-4 and TRBJ2-7; D is perhaps TRBD2 (6 bases). The CDR3 totals 14 residues. V lost 3 bases and J 3 bases, leaving 12 bases between the germline ends. The CDR3 spells CASSLEGWGYEQYF. Here the CDR3 DNA reads TGTGCCAGCAGTTTGGAGGGCTGGGGCTACGAGCAGTACTTC.

This clonotype was found a few times. The chain carries TRBV7-9 and TRBJ2-5; perhaps D is TRBD1 or TRBD2 (5 bases each). TRBJ2-1 matches the DNA end more closely, so the J call is doubtful. This CDR3 is built from 14 residues. Germline lookup yields CDR1 SEHNR and CDR2 FQNEAQ (reference sequence). The CDR3 loop reads CASSLVEGTGEQFF. CDR3 nucleotide sequence: TGTGCCAGCAGCCTGGTTGAAGGGACGGGTGAGCAGTTCTTC.

The V call is TRBV4-3, the J call TRBJ1-4; tentatively, D is TRBD1 (6 bases). The V end lost 1 base, the J end lost 6 bases, and 15 bases lay between the germline ends. Germline V gene sequence: CDR1 LGHNA, CDR2 YSLEER. This CDR3 has 16 residues. CDR3 loop: CASSQVFGQRDEKLFF. The CDR3 region has the DNA TGCGCCAGCAGCCAAGTTTTCGGACAGAGAGATGAAAAACTGTTTTTT.

The chain couples TRBV5-1 to TRBJ2-7; 11 bases are a match to TRBD2. Germline V gene data show CDR1 as SGHRS and CDR2 as YFSETQ. CDR3 length: 14 residues. Trimming removed 1 base from V and 6 bases from J; junction bases left unmatched: 3. CDR3 in DNA: TGCGCCAGCAGCTTGTTGGGACTAGCGGTCGAGCAGTACTTC. Translating gives CASSLLGLAVEQYF.

This clonotype was recorded a few times. This chain links TRBV19 with TRBJ1-1; D remains ambiguous. The CDR3 extends over 12 amino acids. Germline CDR1 and CDR2: LNHDA and SQIVND (reference sequence). The V and J ends lost 2 bases and 5 bases respectively, with 6 bases between them. The CDR3 region has the DNA TGTGCCAGTAGTATAATAGGAACTGAAGCTTTCTTT. This sequence encodes CASSIIGTEAFF.

This clonotype was detected a few times. The J gene is TRBJ2-5, the V gene TRBV5-1, with a possible D match to TRBD1 (6 bases). Trimming stripped 0 bases from V and 5 bases from J, with 14 bases between. Germline V gene lookup returns CDR1 SGHRS and CDR2 YFSETQ. CDR3 length: 15 amino acids. The CDR3 loop reads CASSLVTGNMETQYF. CDR3 nucleotides: TGCGCCAGCAGCTTGGTCACAGGGAATATGGAGACCCAGTACTTC.

The V and J genes are TRBV7-9 and TRBJ1-1; a weak D match, TRBD1 (5 bases). The CDR3 extends over 16 amino acids. Looked up from germline, CDR1 is SEHNR and CDR2 is FQNEAQ (reference sequence). The V gene lost 0 bases and the J gene lost 3 bases, with 14 bases spanning the gap. The CDR3 is CASSLATGLRDTEAFF. CDR3 nucleotide sequence: TGTGCCAGCAGCTTAGCCACAGGTCTTCGGGACACTGAAGCTTTCTTT.

This clonotype was picked up many times. It may be a read error: a sequence one base away is much more abundant. The genes are TRBV10-3 and TRBJ1-3; D unclear. V lost 4 bases and J lost 3, with 7 bases in between. This CDR3 contains 13 residues. Germline V CDR1 and CDR2: ENHRY, SYGVKD. CDR3: CAISGSSGNTIYF. The CDR3 DNA is TGTGCCATCAGTGGGTCGAGTGGAAACACCATATATTTT.

The chain joins TRBV20-1 to TRBJ2-5, with D perhaps matching TRBD2 (6 bases). The end of the DNA is better explained by TRBJ2-7, so the J call may be wrong. Germline assignment: CDR1 DFQATT and CDR2 SNEGSKA (reference sequence). CDR3 length equals 14 residues. CDR3 sequence reads: CSAGGAAATYEQYF. The CDR3 DNA reads TGCAGTGCTGGCGGGGCGGCAGCTACCTACGAGCAGTACTTC.

This clonotype was found a few times. The rearrangement joins TRBV9 to TRBJ2-7; D call uncertain. This CDR3 is built from 14 residues. Trimming took 0 bases from V and 4 from J, leaving 11 bases between them. Germline assignment: CDR1 SGDLS and CDR2 YYNGEE. CDR3 in amino acids: CASSVEPENYEQYF. The CDR3 DNA sequence: TGTGCCAGCAGCGTAGAACCCGAGAATTACGAGCAGTACTTC.

The rearrangement links TRBV11-1 to TRBJ2-1; unclear D gene. The length of the CDR3 is 12 residues. V lost 2 bases to trimming and J lost 8 bases, with 7 bases between them. Germline lookup yields CDR1 SGHAT and CDR2 FQDESV (reference sequence). The CDR3 coding sequence is TGTGCCAGCAGCTTATTGTCCTATGAGCAGTTCTTC. Translated, it gives CASSLLSYEQFF.

This rearrangement joins TRBV20-1 to TRBJ1-2; D call uncertain. Germline assignment: CDR1 DFQATT and CDR2 SNEGSKA (reference sequence). This CDR3 spans 11 amino acids. Trimming stripped 2 bases from V and 1 base from J, with 2 bases between. The CDR3 here is CSARLNYGYTF. The DNA of the CDR3 is TGCAGTGCTAGACTTAACTATGGCTACACCTTC.

The V and J genes are TRBV12-3 or TRBV12-4 and TRBJ2-5, with TRBD2 matching 7 bases. The CDR3 is 16 residues long. V lost 5 bases to trimming and J lost 2 bases; unmatched junction nucleotides: 11. CDR3: CASSPSRTSQQETQYF. In nucleotides, the CDR3 is TGTGCCAGCAGTCCCTCCCGGACTAGTCAACAAGAGACCCAGTACTTC.